This TCR beta chain was documented in a study of T cells in Graves' hyperthyroidism and ophthalmopathy. Study information: Any treatment followed the collection of peripheral blood at initial diagnosis.

With V trimmed by 3 bases and J by 9 bases, 13 bases remained unmatched. The CDR3 is made up of 16 amino acids. Germline lookup yields CDR1 MRHNA and CDR2 SNTAGT. What was amplified from RNA transcripts were TCR beta CDR3 regions. The HTBI set primed first-round TCR CDR3 RT-PCR. TCRdb reprocessed the multiplex PCR reads via MiXCR and lists one record per CDR3 protein. The data hold around 700,000 distinct CDR3 sequences, with around a sixth observed a single time. The table lists this clonotype with a few counts. The sequence was obtained from a woman in her fifties or sixties with Graves' hyperthyroidism that later progressed to Graves' ophthalmopathy. The sequencing input was blood. The chain employs TRBV6-4 and TRBJ1-5; 8 bases agree with TRBD1. CDR3 residues: CASSEAGTGHRVPQHF. Here the CDR3 DNA reads TGTGCCAGCAGTGAAGCCGGGACAGGACATAGGGTGCCCCAGCATTTT.